Given below is one T cell receptor (beta chain) in context. CDR3 length: 19 residues. V dropped 10 bases and J dropped 2; count of bases not matched to a gene: 22. In germline, CDR1 is LGHDT, CDR2 YNNKEL (reference sequence). In TCRdb, the 5' RACE reads were re-called with MiXCR into one record per CDR3 protein. The table has under 85,000 distinct CDR3 sequences, roughly 5.2% seen once. The data derive from a study of CD8 T cells in ankylosing spondylitis. The J gene is TRBJ2-1, the V gene TRBV3-1; 8 bases map to TRBD1. Sequencing was done on a sample of blood, either unsorted or a sorted T cell fraction (not recorded which). The sequence derives from a male donor with ankylosing spondylitis or in good health (not recorded which). CDR3 DNA: TGTGCCACCTCCCAAGAGCAGGGGGCACCTTCCCGAGCCTACAATGAGCAGTTCTTC. Translated: CATSQEQGAPSRAYNEQFF.